This T cell receptor beta chain comes out of a study of siplizumab effects on memory and regulatory T cells. Overall study: The mixed lymphocyte reactions, run in pairs, contained siplizumab at around 0.93 ug/mL or no drug. General observations from the study: Proof of suppressive function in proliferating Tregs from siplizumab cultures was not established. Siplizumab conditions gave an average of around 70% Treg-derived mappable alloreactive CD4+ clones, versus around 26% for controls.

Germline V gene lookup returns CDR1 SGDLS and CDR2 YYNGEE. This CDR3 has 12 residues. Trimming took off 4 bases at V and 0 bases at J, with 3 bases between the two ends. As described, mixed lymphocyte reaction cells underwent coculture at 37°C for a duration of 5 to 6 days. As for this clone: The antigen is unknown.

The assay covered 95,000 to 100,000 TCR templates per sample. TCRdb's table, derived via immunoSEQ multiplex PCR, lists solely in-frame clones and lacks some. The repertoire holds 15,000 to 20,000 clones, roughly 49% seen once, with roughly 5.3% in the top ten. This chain links TRBV9 with TRBJ2-3; no definite D call. The sequencing sample was made of CFSE-low (dividing) CD4+ T cells sorted from an allogeneic mixed lymphocyte reaction. The TCR was taken from a human donor in good health; the cells came from an allogeneic mixed lymphocyte reaction. Written as DNA, the CDR3 is TGTGCCAGCAGCCCCAGCACAGATACGCAGTATTTT. This sequence encodes CASSPSTDTQYF.